One and the same sample provided the 4 T cell receptor beta chains below, sequenced in a study of CXCR4 blockade with PD-1 therapy in pancreatic cancer. Repertoires were generated with immunoSEQ multiplex PCR, while TCRdb's copy carries only in-frame clones and drops some. The sample contains over 150 clones, 80% to 90% of which appear only once. This sample comprised tumor tissue, obtained before culture. These receptors all stem from a human donor with pancreatic ductal adenocarcinoma.

This chain links TRBV1 with TRBJ2-2; TRBD1 reflects the table's D call only, with no check against the DNA. TRBV1 is described as a pseudogene. CDR3 length: 17 amino acids. The CDR3 nucleotides read TGCGCCAGCAGCCAAGATCTCCCAGGGGGCAACACCGGGGAGCTGTTTTTT. Translating it yields CASSQDLPGGNTGELFF.

The V gene is TRBV29-1, the J gene TRBJ2-2, with 11 bases that match TRBD1. Per germline, CDR1 SQVTM and CDR2 ANQGSEA. This CDR3 has 15 residues. V dropped 6 bases and J dropped 4; count of bases not matched to a gene: 7. The CDR3 protein is CSVAGQGAGTGELFF. CDR3 nucleotides: TGCAGCGTGGCTGGACAGGGGGCAGGCACCGGGGAGCTGTTTTTT.

The chain recombines TRBV6-8 with TRBJ2-1; 9 bases are shared with TRBD1. Germline assignment: CDR1 MNHGY and CDR2 SAAAGT. The CDR3 is 14 residues long. Trimming took 7 bases from V and 4 from J; bases not matched to a gene: 5. CDR3 nucleotide sequence: TGTGCCAGCACTGGGACAGGGTCTTACAATGAGCAGTTCTTC. Translated: CASTGTGSYNEQFF.

V gene TRBV7-5 combines with J gene TRBJ2-5; the D call of TRBD2 is as the table states it, not checked on the DNA. TRBV7-5 is a documented pseudogene. This CDR3 contains 19 residues. The CDR3 reads CASSYFPELAVPIKETQYF. Here the CDR3 DNA reads TGTGCCAGCAGCTACTTCCCCGAACTAGCGGTACCTATAAAAGAGACCCAGTACTTC.